This T cell receptor (beta chain) is drawn from a study of T cell responses to AZD1222 COVID-19 vaccine. Study-level background: Second-dose groups at about 4 or about 12 weeks were pooled. Study-level points and caveats: Reportedly, nearly half of unique spike TCRs recognized epitopes outside B.1.351/B.1.1.7 mutations. Seropositive AZD1222 recipients at baseline numbered only 6 or 7. Two AZD1222 administrations were followed by greater Spike-specific TCR breadth and depth.

Germline lookup yields CDR1 MGHRA and CDR2 YSYEKL. V shed 1 base and J shed 3 bases, with 12 bases lying between them. The CDR3 runs to 15 residues. Produced via immunoSEQ multiplex PCR; TCRdb's table is partial and in-frame only. This sample has 95,000 to 150,000 clones, with 86% found just once. This clone has a single count. Its specificity is not known. This chain joins TRBV4-1 and TRBJ1-1; TRBD1 might be the D (5 bases). Sequences were derived from peripheral blood, sampled on day 0 of AZD1222 vaccination. The sequence was collected from an adult in good health. CDR3 amino acids: CASSQAGTVYTEAFF. The CDR3 DNA reads TGCGCCAGCAGCCAAGCCGGGACGGTTTACACTGAAGCTTTCTTT.